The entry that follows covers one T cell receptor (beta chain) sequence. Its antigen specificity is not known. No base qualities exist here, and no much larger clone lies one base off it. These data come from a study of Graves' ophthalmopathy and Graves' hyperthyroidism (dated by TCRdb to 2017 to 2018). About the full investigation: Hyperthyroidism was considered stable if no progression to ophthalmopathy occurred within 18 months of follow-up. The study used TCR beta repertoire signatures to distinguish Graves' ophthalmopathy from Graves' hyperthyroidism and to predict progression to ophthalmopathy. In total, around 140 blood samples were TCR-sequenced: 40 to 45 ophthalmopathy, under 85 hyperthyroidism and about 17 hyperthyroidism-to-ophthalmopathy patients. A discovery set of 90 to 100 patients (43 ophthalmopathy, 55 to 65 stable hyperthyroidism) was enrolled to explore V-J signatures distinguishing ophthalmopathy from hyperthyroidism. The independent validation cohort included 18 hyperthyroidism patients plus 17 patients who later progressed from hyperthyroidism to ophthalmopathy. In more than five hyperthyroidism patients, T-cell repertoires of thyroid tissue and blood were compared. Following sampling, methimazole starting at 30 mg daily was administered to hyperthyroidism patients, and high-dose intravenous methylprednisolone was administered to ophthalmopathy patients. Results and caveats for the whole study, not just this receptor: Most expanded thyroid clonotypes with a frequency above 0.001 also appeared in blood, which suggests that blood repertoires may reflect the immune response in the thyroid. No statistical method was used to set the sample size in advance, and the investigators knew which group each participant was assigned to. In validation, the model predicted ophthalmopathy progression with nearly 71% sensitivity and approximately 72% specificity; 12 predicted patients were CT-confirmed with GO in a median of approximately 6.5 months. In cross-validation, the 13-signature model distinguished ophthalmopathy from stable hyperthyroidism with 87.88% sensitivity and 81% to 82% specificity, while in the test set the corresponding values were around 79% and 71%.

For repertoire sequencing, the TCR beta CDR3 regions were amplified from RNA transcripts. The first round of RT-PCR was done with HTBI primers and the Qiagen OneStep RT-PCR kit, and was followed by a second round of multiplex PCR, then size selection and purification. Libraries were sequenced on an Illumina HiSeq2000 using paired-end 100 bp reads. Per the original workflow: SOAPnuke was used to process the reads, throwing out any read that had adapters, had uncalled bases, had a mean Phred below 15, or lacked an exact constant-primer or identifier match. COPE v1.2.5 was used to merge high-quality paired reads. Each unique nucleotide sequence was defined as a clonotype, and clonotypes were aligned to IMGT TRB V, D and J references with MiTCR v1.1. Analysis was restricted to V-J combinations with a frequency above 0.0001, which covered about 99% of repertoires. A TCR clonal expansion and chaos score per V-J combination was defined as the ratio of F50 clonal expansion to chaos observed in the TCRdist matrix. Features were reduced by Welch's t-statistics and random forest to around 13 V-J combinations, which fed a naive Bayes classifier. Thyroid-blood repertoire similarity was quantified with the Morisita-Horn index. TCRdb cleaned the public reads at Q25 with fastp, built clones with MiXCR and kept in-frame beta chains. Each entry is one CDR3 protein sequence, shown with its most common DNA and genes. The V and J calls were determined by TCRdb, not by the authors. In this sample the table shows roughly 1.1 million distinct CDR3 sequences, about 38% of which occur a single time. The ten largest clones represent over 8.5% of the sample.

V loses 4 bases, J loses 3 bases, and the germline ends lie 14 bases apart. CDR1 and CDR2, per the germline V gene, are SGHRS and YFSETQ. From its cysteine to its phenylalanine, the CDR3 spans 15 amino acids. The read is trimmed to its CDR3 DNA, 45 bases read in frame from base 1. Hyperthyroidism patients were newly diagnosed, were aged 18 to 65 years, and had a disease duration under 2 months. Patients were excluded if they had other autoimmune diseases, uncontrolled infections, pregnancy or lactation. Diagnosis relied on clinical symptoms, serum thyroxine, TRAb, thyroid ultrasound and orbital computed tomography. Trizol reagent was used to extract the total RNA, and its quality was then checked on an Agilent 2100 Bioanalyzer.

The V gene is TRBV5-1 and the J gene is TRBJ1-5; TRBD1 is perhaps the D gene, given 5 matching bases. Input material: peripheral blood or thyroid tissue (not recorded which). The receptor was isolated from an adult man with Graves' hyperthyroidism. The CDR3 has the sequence CASSKDGHANQPQHF. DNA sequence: TGCGCCAGCAGCAAGGATGGACATGCCAATCAGCCCCAGCATTTT.